This T cell receptor beta chain stems from a study of cytomegalovirus exposure and HLA in healthy donors. PCR amplification relied on 60 Vbeta primers (plus 13 Jbeta primers). The repertoire was sequenced with immunoSEQ multiplex PCR; TCRdb's copy has only in-frame clones and lacks some. The sample shows about 130,000 clones, roughly 80% of them seen only once. Germline V lookup: CDR1 SGHVS, CDR2 FNYEAQ. This CDR3 region has 14 residues. Trimming cost V 3 bases and J 4 bases, with 10 bases left between them. General study findings and limits: The authors reported that TCR beta sequences could predict HLA-A and HLA-B alleles. These predictions were accurate for most subjects in the first cohort. Presence/absence analyses assumed roughly uniform sequencing depth across donors. As immune exposure information, only CMV serostatus was available. Most TCR sequences proved rare, with some public TCRs found in many donors.

Worth noting for this clone: The antigen remains undetermined.

The material sequenced was PBMCs. The receptor's source is a man aged 18 to 29 in good health and CMV-seropositive. The J gene is TRBJ1-5, the V gene TRBV7-6; D remains unclear. CDR3 nucleotide sequence: TGTGCCAGCAGCTTTTCGGGTCCTAATCAGCCCCAGCATTTT. This sequence encodes CASSFSGPNQPQHF.